The clone carrying this T cell receptor beta chain was counted a few times. Its antigen is unknown. The data stem from a study of vaccination and CD4 T cells after COVID-19. On the study more broadly: A vaccine, either BNT162b2 or mRNA-1273, was given to participants in two doses.

Treatment specified: roughly nine-day PBMC culture with coronavirus spike peptide pools or control peptides (ViraFEST assay). Researchers collected the unexposed donor's CD4+ T cells before the COVID-19 pandemic (2011-2018). Study findings and constraints: The median proportion of reactive clones detected only post-vaccination in convalescent patients was over 65%.

Sequenced with the Oncomine TCR Beta short-read assay was DNA taken from cultured CD4+ T cells. TCRdb reprocessed the PCR reads via MiXCR and lists one record per CDR3 protein. The sample yields about 7,300 distinct CDR3 sequences, 35% to 40% seen once. What was sequenced was CD4+ T cells from blood, cultured in vitro. This TCR came from a human donor in good health.

The CDR3 loop reads CASSSTSGGARETQYF. As DNA, the CDR3 is TGTGCCAGCAGCTCAACTAGCGGGGGGGCCCGTGAGACCCAGTACTTC. V and J are TRBV7-9 and TRBJ2-5; 13 nucleotides match TRBD2. Germline V gene data show CDR1 as SEHNR and CDR2 as FQNEAQ (reference sequence). The CDR3 sequence is 16 residues long. J was trimmed by 5 bases and V by 4 bases; bases with no gene match: 7.